This TCR beta chain emerged from a study of somatic mutations in cytotoxic T cells in rheumatoid arthritis. Study-wide results and limits: The study found no significant difference in CD8+ T-cell clonality between rheumatoid arthritis patients and age-matched healthy controls.

Comments on this clone: Its specificity is unknown.

The repertoire was sequenced with immunoSEQ multiplex PCR; TCRdb's copy has only in-frame clones and lacks some. The table lists about 10,000 clones, 75% to 90% of them singletons, with about 1% in the top ten. The sequence came from a young woman with rheumatoid arthritis. Material for sequencing was CD4+ T cells sorted from blood.

CDR3: CASSFHYEQYF. CDR3 nucleotides: TGTGCCAGCAGCTTTCACTACGAGCAGTACTTC. The gene calls are TRBV7-2 and TRBJ2-7; no clear D. Between the trimmed V and J ends, which lost 3 bases and 3 bases, there was a span of 3 bases. From germline, CDR1 is SGHTA and CDR2 FQGNSA. This CDR3 has 11 residues.